Included here is one T cell receptor beta chain sequence, with context. As yet, its antigen is unknown. The CDR3 length is 13 residues. V trimming: 6 bases; J trimming: 3 bases; junction bases outside the gene matches: 4. Germline V gene sequence: CDR1 SQVTM, CDR2 ANQGSEA. This specimen comes from a study of post-analysis software for immune sequencing data. Study-wide context: Disease courses included relapsing-remitting, secondary progressive and progressive-relapsing multiple sclerosis.

The study's findings and limits: TRBV5-6, TRBV5-1 and TRBV20-1 belonged to a set of roughly 5 TRBV segments that were more frequent in patients than controls. Normalized Chao1 diversity in multiple sclerosis patients fell significantly below that of controls. Samples from a shared batch, those prepared together, strongly co-clustered by F measure.

Prepared libraries of TCR beta cDNA carried unique molecular identifiers. A population of about 1 to 11 million T cells gave rise to around 530,000 cDNA molecules. TCRdb analysed the PCR reads with MiXCR anew, one entry per CDR3 protein. This table holds approximately 660,000 distinct CDR3 sequences, 59% found once. The sample was blood. The sequence derives from a girl aged 2 to 10 with multiple sclerosis. The V call is TRBV29-1, the J call TRBJ2-1; 8 nucleotides line up with TRBD1. Written as DNA, the CDR3 is TGCAGCGTCCGGACAGGGAACTACAATGAGCAGTTCTTC. Amino acid sequence: CSVRTGNYNEQFF.